This TCR beta chain was sequenced during a study of T cell repertoires in cytomegalovirus infection. About the research overall: Well-studied HLA-B-restricted CMV epitopes were used in the study alongside recently identified HLA-C-restricted ones. Matching HLA type and CMV infection were both indicated by public TCR beta signatures.

Study outcomes and limitations: Carriers of CMV plus the relevant HLA were identified by cumulative public TCR beta family frequency. HLA-C-restricted TCR beta clonotypes specific for CMV led the ex vivo response.

This clonotype has only one observation. What it binds is unknown. TCRdb re-analysed the reads in MiXCR, keeping a single row per CDR3 protein. Among under 500,000 distinct CDR3 sequences listed, under 55% were seen once. Germline V gene data show CDR1 as SGHAT and CDR2 as FQNNGV. The length of the CDR3 is 16 residues. V lost 0 bases, J lost 1 base, and 9 bases lay in between. This receptor was identified in a human donor in good health (CMV status not recorded). Some clones in this sample may be carry-over from other donors' samples. Source: cultured PBMCs, taken from culture after CMV antigen stimulation. The chain combines TRBV11-2 with TRBJ2-2, with D perhaps matching TRBD2 (6 bases). The CDR3 DNA reads TGTGCCAGCAGCTTAGAGAGGACTATGAACACCGGGGAGCTGTTTTTT. Amino acids: CASSLERTMNTGELFF.